This section outlines one T cell receptor beta chain sequence together with its context. Its target is not known. This record belongs to a study of graft-versus-host responses after intestinal transplantation. Study results and limitations: Some patients had graft-donor T cell macrochimerism, and their allografts showed high graft-versus-host to host-versus-graft clonal ratios. Ileal or blood samples showed some GvH clones first, and such clones were also found in recipient marrow.

Trimming removed 11 bases from V and 0 bases from J, with 19 bases in between. The CDR3 is 15 amino acids. CDR1 and CDR2 (germline): WNHNN, SYGVQD (reference sequence). Profiled with immunoSEQ multiplex PCR; TCRdb holds only in-frame clones, not every one. The sample has about 81,000 clones, around 93% seen once. The J gene is TRBJ1-1, the V gene TRBV10-1; possibly TRBD1 for D (5 bases). This specimen consisted of unstimulated CD4+ T cells sorted from spleen or lymph node cells, obtained before transplant. The sequence came from a human donor who was the organ donor for an intestinal transplant. The CDR3 is CASSKGGTMNTEAFF. DNA of the CDR3: TGCGCCTCGTCCAAAGGCGGGACCATGAACACTGAAGCTTTCTTT.